The entry below gives a single TCR beta chain sequence along with its context. The data were obtained in a study of spatial heterogeneity in lung cancer. Study context: The average appearance count of each unique TCR and UMI combination in raw reads was more than nine.

CDR3 length equals 17 residues. Germline-derived CDR1 and CDR2 are LGHDT and YNNKEL (reference sequence). The ends were cut back, 0 bases at V and 3 bases at J, with 15 bases in the middle. MiXCR, run by TCRdb on the 5' RACE reads, gives a single entry per CDR3 protein. The profile shows 50,000 to 65,000 distinct CDR3 sequences, roughly 6.5% of them singletons. The time point is: sample taken at primary tumor resection. In each case, whole RNA from tumor, nontumor lung or frozen PBMC was sequenced unsorted. The donor population consisted of over 55 patients with untreated, early-stage non-small cell lung cancer.

The chain has TRBV3-1 and TRBJ2-4, with D perhaps given as TRBD1 or TRBD2 (6 bases each). This clonotype originated in a female donor with early-stage non-small cell lung cancer. The material sequenced was PBMCs, taken at surgery. CDR3 DNA: TGTGCCAGCAGCCAAGAGATTACGGGGGCGGTCAAAAACATTCAGTACTTC. Translated: CASSQEITGAVKNIQYF.